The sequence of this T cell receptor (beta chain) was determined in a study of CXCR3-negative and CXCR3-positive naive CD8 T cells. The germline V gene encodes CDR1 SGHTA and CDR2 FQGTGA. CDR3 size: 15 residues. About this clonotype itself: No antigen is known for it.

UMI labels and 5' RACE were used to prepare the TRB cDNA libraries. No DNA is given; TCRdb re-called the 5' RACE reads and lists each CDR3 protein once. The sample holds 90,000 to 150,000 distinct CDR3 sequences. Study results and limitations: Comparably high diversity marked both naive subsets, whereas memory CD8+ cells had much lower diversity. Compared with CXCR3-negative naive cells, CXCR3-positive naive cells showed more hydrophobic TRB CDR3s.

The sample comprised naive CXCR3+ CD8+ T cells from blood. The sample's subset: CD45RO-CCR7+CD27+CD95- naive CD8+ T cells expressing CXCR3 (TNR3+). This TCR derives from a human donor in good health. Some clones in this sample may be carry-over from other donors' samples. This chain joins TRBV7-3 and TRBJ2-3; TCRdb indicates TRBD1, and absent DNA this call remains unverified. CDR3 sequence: CASSLIGANHDTQYF.